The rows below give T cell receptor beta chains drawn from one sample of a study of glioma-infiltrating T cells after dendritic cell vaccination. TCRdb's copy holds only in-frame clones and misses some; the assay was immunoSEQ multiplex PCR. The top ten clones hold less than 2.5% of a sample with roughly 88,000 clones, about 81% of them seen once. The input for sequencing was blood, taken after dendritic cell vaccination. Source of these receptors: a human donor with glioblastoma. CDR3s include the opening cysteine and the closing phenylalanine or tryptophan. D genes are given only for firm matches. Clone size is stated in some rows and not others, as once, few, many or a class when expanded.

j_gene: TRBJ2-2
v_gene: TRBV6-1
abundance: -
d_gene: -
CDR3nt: TGTGCCAGTTTACCTAGCTCCAACGGCGGGGAGCTGTTTTTT
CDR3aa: CASLPSSNGGELFF

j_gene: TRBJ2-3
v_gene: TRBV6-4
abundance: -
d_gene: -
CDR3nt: TGTGCCAGCAGTCGACTCGGCACAGATACGCAGTATTTT
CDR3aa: CASSRLGTDTQYF

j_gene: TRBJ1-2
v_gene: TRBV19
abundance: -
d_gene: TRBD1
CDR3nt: TGTGCCAGTAGTAATCTCGACAGGGTCGGTGGCTACACCTTC
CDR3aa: CASSNLDRVGGYTF

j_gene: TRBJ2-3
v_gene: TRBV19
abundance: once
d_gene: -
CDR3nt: TGTGCCAGTAGTATAAGCCCGCAGGGCACAAGAGCAGATACGCAGTATTTT
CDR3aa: CASSISPQGTRADTQYF

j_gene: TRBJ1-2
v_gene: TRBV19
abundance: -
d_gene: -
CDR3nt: TGTGCCAGTAGTATGCACAGGGCGACCCAACATGGCTACACCTTC
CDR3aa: CASSMHRATQHGYTF

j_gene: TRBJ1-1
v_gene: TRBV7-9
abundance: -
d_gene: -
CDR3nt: TGTGCCAGCAGCTTAGCGAATCGGGGTGTGAACACTGAAGCTTTCTTT
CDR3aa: CASSLANRGVNTEAFF

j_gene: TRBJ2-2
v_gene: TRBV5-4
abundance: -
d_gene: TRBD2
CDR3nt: TGTGCCAGCAGAGGTGGGGGGGAATACACCGGGGAGCTGTTTTTT
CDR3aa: CASRGGGEYTGELFF

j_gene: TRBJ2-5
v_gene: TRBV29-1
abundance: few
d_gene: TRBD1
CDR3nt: TGCAGCGTTGAACGGACAGGGGTCGGGGAGACCCAGTACTTC
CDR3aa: CSVERTGVGETQYF

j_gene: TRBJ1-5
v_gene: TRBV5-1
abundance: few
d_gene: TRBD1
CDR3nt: TGCGCCAGCAGCGCGACAGGGAACAATCAGCCCCAGCATTTT
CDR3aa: CASSATGNNQPQHF

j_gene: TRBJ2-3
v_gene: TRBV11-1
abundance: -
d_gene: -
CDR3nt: TGTGCCAGCAGCTTAGGCGCGGAGGGAGATACGCAGTATTTT
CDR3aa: CASSLGAEGDTQYF

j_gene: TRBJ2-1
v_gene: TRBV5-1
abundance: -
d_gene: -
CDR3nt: TGCGCCAGCAGCAGGGGACTCAACGACAACAATGAGCAGTTCTTC
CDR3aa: CASSRGLNDNNEQFF

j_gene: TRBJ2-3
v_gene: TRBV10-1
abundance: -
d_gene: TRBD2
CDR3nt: TGCGCCAGCAGTGACCCCGCGGGAGCAATAGATACGCAGTATTTT
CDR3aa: CASSDPAGAIDTQYF

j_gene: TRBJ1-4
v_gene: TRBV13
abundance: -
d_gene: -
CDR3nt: TGTGCCAGCAGGGCCGGGGGACTTAATGAAAAACTGTTTTTT
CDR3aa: CASRAGGLNEKLFF

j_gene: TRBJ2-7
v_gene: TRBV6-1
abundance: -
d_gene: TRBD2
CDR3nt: TGTGCCAGCAACCCCGGGACTAGCGGGGGATGGCAGTACTTC
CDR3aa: CASNPGTSGGWQYF

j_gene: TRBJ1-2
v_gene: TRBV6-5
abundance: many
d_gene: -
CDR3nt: TGTGCCAGCAGTTACAGGGGAAATAACTTTTACACCTTC
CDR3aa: CASSYRGNNFYTF

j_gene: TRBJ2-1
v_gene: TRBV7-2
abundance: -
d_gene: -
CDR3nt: TGTGCCAGCAGCTCTCAACAGGGTCTGCAGTTCTTC
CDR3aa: CASSSQQGLQFF

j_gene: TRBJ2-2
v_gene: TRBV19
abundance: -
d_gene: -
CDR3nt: TGTGCCAGTACCCTCGGGGCGAACACCGGGGAGCTGTTTTTT
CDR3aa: CASTLGANTGELFF

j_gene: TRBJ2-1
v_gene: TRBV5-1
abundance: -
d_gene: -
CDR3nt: TGCGCCAGCAACAAAGGGACTTTGTACAATGAGCAGTTCTTC
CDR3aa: CASNKGTLYNEQFF

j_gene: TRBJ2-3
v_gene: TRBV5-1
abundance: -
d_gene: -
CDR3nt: TGCGCCAGCAGCCCCTTCCTCCGGACAGCTAGCACAGATACGCAGTATTTT
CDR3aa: CASSPFLRTASTDTQYF

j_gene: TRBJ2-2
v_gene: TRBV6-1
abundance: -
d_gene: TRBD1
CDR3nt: TGTGCCAGCCGAACGGGACAGGGGACCGGGGAGCTGTTTTTT
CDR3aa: CASRTGQGTGELFF

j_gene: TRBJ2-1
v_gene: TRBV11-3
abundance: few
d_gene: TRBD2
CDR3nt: TGTGCCAGCAGCTTCGGGGGGACTAGCGGGGGAGCCTACAATGAGCAGTTCTTC
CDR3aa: CASSFGGTSGGAYNEQFF

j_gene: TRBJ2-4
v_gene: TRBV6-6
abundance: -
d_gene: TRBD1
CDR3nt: TGTGCCAGCAGTACCAGGGGGTTGGAGTACTTC
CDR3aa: CASSTRGLEYF

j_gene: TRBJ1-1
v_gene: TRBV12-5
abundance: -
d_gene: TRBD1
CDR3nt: TGTGCTAGTGGGCTGACAGGGTCCGGTTTCTTT
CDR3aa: CASGLTGSGFF

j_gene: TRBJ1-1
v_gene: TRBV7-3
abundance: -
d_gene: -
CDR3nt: TGTGCCAGCAGCTTAGAGGGAGGGAGGACTGAAGCTTTCTTT
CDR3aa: CASSLEGGRTEAFF

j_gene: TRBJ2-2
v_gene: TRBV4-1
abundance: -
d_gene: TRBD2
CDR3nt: TGCGCCAGCAGCCAATTGCTAGCGGGGGGGCTGGCCGGGGAGCTGTTTTTT
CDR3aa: CASSQLLAGGLAGELFF

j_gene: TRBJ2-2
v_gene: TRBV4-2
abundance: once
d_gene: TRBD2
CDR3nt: TGTGCCAGCAGCCAAGAGGATTCCGCCGGGACTAGCGGGAGGGGTTGGAACACCGGGGAGCTGTTTTTT
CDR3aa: CASSQEDSAGTSGRGWNTGELFF

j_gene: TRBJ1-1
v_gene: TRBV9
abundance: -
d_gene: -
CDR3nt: TGTGCCAGCAGCGTCGGGAGCAACCTTGGGAACACTGAAGCTTTCTTT
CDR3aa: CASSVGSNLGNTEAFF

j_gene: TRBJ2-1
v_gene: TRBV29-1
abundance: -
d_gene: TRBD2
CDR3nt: TGCAGCGCGGCAACTGGACTAGCGGACAATGAGCAGTTCTTC
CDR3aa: CSAATGLADNEQFF

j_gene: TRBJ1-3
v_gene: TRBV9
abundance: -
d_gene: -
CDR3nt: TGTGCCAGCAGCTCCCGGGGGACCTCTGGAAACACCATATATTTT
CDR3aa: CASSSRGTSGNTIYF

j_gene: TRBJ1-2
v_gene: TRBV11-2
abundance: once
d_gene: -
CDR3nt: TGTGCCAGCAGCTTATCTTCCGGGTTCTACACCTTC
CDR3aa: CASSLSSGFYTF

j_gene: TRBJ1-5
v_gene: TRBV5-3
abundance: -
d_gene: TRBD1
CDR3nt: TGTGCCAGAAGCTTGGCACAGGGGAGCAATCAGCCCCAGCATTTT
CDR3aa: CARSLAQGSNQPQHF

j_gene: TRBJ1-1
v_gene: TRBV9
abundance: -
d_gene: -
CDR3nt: TGTGCCAGCAGCTCCCACGAGGGGGGGTTCACTGAAGCTTTCTTT
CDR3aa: CASSSHEGGFTEAFF

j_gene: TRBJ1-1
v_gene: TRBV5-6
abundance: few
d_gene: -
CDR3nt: TGTGCCAGCAGCTTGGTCGGTTCGCCGAACACTGAAGCTTTCTTT
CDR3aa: CASSLVGSPNTEAFF

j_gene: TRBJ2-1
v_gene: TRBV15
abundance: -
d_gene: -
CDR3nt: TGTGCCACCAGCAGTATCAGTTTTCCCGCCTACAATGAGCAGTTCTTC
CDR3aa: CATSSISFPAYNEQFF

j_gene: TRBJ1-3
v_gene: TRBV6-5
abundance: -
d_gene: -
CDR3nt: TGTGCCAGCAGTTACTCGAGTAGGGGTGGAAACACCATATATTTT
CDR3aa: CASSYSSRGGNTIYF

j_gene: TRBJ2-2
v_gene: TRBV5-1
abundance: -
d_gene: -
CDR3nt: TGCGCCAGCAGCTTGCGGACTAATCATGGGACCGGGGAGCTGTTTTTT
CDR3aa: CASSLRTNHGTGELFF

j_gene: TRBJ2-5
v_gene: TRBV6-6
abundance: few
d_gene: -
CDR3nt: TGTGCCAGCAGTCGTATGGGACCGGGAGTGGAGACCCAGTACTTC
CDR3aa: CASSRMGPGVETQYF

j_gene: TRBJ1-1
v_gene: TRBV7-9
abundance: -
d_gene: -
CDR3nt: TGTGCCAGCAGCTCGACTGGGTCTCCCAACACTGAAGCTTTCTTT
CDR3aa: CASSSTGSPNTEAFF

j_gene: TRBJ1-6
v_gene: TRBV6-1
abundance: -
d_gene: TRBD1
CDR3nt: TGTGCCATCAAGGCAGGGGGTCTCGATAATTCACCCCTCCACTTT
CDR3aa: CAIKAGGLDNSPLHF

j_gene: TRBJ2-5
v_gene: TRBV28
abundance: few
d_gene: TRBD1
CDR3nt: TGTGCCAGCAGAGGGGGCGTGGGGACCGCCTGGAAAGAACAAGAGACCCAGTACTTC
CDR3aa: CASRGGVGTAWKEQETQYF

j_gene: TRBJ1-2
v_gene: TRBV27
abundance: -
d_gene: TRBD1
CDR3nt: TGTGCCAGCAGTTTTTTCCCCTTAGGACAGGGGGTTGATGGCTACACCTTC
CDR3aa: CASSFFPLGQGVDGYTF

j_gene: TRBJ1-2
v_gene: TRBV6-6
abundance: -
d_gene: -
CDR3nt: TGTGCCAGCAGCCCCAAATCTAACTATGGCTACACCTTC
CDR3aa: CASSPKSNYGYTF

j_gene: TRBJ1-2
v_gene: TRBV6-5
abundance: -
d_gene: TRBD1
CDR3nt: TGTGCCAGCAGTACACGGGACAGGGGTACCTATGGCTACACCTTC
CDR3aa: CASSTRDRGTYGYTF

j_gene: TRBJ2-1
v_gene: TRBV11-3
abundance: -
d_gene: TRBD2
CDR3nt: TGTGCCAGCAGCCCCCTGGGGGGGGAGGGCAATGAGCAGTTCTTC
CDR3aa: CASSPLGGEGNEQFF

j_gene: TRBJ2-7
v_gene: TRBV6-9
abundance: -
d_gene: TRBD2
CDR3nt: TGTGCCAGCAGTTCAACCGGGACTAGCATGTACGAGCAGTACTTC
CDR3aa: CASSSTGTSMYEQYF

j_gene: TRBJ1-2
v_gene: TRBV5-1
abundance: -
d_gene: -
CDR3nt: TGTGCCAGCAGCTTGAGGGGGTCCGGGGACTATGGCTACACCTTC
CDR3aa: CASSLRGSGDYGYTF

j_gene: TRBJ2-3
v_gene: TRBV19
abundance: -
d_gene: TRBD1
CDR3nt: TGTGCCAGTAGTATAAGAGGACAGGGCGCAGATACGCAGTATTTT
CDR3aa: CASSIRGQGADTQYF

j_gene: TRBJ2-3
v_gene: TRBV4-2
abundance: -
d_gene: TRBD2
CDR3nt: TGTGCCAGCAGTCGGGAACTAGCGGGGGACCGCACAGATACGCAGTATTTT
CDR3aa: CASSRELAGDRTDTQYF

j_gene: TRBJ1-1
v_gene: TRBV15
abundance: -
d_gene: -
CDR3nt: TGTGCCACCAGGCTAGGGGCGGTGAACACTGAAGCTTTCTTT
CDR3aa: CATRLGAVNTEAFF

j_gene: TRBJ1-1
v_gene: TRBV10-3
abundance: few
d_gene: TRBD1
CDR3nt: TGTGCCATCAGTGAGGCCGCAGGGACAGTGAACACTGAAGCTTTCTTT
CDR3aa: CAISEAAGTVNTEAFF

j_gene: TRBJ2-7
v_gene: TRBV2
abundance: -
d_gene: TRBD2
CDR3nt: TGTGCCAGCAGTGACGGGGGGTACGAGCAGTACTTC
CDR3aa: CASSDGGYEQYF

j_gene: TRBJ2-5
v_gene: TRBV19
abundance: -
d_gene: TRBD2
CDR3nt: TGTGCCAGTACAGCGGGGAAGACCCAGTACTTC
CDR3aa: CASTAGKTQYF

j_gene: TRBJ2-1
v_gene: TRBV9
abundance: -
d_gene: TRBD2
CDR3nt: TGTGCCAGCAGCAAACGGGGGGACCCAGCCAATGAGCAGTTCTTC
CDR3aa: CASSKRGDPANEQFF

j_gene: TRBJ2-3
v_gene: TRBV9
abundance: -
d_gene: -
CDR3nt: TGTGCCAGCAATGGGCCAGCGGGCTTCACAGATACGCAGTATTTT
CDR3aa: CASNGPAGFTDTQYF

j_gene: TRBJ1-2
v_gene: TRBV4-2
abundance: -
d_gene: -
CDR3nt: TGTGCCAGCAGCCAAGATTCGGGGGTCTATGGCTACACCTTC
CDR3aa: CASSQDSGVYGYTF